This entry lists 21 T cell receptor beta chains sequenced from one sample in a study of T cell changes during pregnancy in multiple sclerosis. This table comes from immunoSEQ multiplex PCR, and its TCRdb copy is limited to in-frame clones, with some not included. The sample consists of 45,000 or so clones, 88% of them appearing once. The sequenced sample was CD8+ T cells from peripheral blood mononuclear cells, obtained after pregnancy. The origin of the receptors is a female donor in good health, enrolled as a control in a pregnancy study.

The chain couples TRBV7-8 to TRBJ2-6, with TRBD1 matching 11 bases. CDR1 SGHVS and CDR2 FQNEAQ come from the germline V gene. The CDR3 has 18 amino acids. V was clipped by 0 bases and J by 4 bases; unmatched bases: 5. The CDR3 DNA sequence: TGTGCCAGCAGCTTAGCGGGACAGGGGGTGTCAGGGGCCAACGTCCTGACTTTC. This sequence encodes CASSLAGQGVSGANVLTF.

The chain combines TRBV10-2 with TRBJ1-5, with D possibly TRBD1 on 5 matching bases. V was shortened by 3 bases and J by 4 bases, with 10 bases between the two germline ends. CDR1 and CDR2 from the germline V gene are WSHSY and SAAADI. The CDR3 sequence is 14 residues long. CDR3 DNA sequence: TGCGCCAGCAGTGAAAGCGGGGGGAATCAGCCCCAGCATTTT. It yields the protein CASSESGGNQPQHF.

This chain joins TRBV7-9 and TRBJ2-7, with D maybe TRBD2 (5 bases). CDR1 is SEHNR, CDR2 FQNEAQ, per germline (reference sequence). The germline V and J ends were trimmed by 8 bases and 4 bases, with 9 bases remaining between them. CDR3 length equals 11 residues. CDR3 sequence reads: CASAGLYEQYF. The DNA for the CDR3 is TGTGCCAGCGCCGGACTTTACGAGCAGTACTTC.

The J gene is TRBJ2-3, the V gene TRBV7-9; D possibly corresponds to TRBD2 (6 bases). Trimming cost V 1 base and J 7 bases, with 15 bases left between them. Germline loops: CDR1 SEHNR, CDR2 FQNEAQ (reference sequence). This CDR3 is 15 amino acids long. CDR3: CASSLDQGREHTQYF. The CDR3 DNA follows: TGTGCCAGCAGCTTAGACCAGGGCCGGGAGCATACGCAGTATTTT. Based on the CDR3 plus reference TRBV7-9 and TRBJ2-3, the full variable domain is DTGVSQNPRHKITKRGQNVTFRCDPISEHNRLYWYRQTLGQGPEFLTYFQNEAQLEKSRLLSDRFSAERPKGSFSTLEIQRTEQGDSAMYLCASSLDQGREHTQYFGPGTRLTVL.

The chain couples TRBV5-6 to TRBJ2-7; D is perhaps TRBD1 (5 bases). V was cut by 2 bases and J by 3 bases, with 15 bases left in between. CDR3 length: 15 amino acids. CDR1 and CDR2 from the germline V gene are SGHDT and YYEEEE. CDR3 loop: CASSLKAGWNYEQYF. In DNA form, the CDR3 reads TGTGCCAGCAGCTTAAAGGCAGGGTGGAACTACGAGCAGTACTTC.

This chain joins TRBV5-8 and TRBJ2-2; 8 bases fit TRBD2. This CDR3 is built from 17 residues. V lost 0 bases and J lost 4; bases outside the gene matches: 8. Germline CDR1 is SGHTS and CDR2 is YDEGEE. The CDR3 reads CASSLEGAGGPTGELFF. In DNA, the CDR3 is TGTGCCAGCAGCTTGGAAGGTGCGGGGGGACCCACCGGGGAGCTGTTTTTT.

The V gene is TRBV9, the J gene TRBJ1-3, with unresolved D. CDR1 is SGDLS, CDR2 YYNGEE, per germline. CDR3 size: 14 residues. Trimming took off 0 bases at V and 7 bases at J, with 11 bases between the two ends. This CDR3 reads CASSVAGGGNTIYF. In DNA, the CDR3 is TGTGCCAGCAGCGTAGCAGGTGGTGGTAACACCATATATTTT.

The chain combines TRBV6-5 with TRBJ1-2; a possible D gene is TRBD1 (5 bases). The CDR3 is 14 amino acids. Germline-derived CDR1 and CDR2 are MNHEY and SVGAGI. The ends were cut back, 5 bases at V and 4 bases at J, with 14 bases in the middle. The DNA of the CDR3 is TGTGCCAGCAGTCCGGGACTGAACTTCTATGGCTACACCTTC. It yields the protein CASSPGLNFYGYTF.

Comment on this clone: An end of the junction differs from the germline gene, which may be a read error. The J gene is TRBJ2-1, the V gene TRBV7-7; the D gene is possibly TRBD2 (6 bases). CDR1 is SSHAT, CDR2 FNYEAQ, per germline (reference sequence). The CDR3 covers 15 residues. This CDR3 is CASSRGGAGYNEQFF. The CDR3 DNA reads TGTGCTAGCAGCCGAGGAGGGGCCGGCTACAATGAGCAGTTCTTC.

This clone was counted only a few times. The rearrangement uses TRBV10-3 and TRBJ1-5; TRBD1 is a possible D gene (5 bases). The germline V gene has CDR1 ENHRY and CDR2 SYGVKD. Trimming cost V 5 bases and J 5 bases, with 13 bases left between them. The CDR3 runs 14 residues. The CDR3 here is CAISRQGLDQPQHF. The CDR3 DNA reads TGTGCCATCAGTCGCCAGGGCCTCGATCAGCCCCAGCATTTT.

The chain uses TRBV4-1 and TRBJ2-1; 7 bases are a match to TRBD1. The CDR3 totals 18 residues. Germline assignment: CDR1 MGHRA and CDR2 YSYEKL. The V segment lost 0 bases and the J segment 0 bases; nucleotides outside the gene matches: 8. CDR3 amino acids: CASSQDSHRDSSYNEQFF. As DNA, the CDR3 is TGCGCCAGCAGCCAAGATTCCCACCGGGACAGCTCCTACAATGAGCAGTTCTTC.

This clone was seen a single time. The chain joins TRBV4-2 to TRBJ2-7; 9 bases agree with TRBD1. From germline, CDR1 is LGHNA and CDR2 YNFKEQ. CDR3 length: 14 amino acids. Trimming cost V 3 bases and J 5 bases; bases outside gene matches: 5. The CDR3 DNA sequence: TGTGCCAGCAGCCAGGGGACAGGGTCAAACGAGCAGTACTTC. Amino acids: CASSQGTGSNEQYF.

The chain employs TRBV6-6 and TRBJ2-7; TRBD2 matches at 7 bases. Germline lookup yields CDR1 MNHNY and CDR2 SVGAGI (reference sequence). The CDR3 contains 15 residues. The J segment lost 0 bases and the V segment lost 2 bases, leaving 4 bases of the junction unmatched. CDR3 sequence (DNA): TGTGCCAGCAGTTACGGGGGGGGATTCTCCTACGAGCAGTACTTC. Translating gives CASSYGGGFSYEQYF.

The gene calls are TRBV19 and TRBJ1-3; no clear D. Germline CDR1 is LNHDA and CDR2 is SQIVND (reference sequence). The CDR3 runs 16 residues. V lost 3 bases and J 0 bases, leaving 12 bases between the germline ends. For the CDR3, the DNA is TGTGCCAGTAGTATCGGTATGACTCACTCTGGAAACACCATATATTTT. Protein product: CASSIGMTHSGNTIYF.

Here the CDR3 DNA reads TGCAGCGTTGTAAGAGGGTCCTACGAGCAGTACTTC. Translating it yields CSVVRGSYEQYF. The chain links TRBV29-1 to TRBJ2-7, with D possibly TRBD2 on 5 matching bases. Trimming took off 4 bases at V and 1 base at J, with 8 bases between the two ends. The CDR3 is made up of 12 amino acids. In germline, CDR1 is SQVTM, CDR2 ANQGSEA.

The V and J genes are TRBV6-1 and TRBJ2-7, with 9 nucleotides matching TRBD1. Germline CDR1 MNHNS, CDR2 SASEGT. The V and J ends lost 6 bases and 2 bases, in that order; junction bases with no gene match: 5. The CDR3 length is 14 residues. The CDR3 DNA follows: TGTGCCAGCAGACAGGGGGCATGGACCTACGAGCAGTACTTC. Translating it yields CASRQGAWTYEQYF.

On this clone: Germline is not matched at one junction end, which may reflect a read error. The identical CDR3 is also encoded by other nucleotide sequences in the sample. This chain's CDR3 is CASSLGPSGQETQYF. The CDR3 DNA sequence: TGTGCTAGCAGCCTAGGGCCCTCGGGGCAAGAGACCCAGTACTTC. The rearrangement links TRBV7-7 to TRBJ2-5; a weak D match, TRBD2 (5 bases). Per germline, CDR1 SSHAT and CDR2 FNYEAQ (reference sequence). The CDR3 has 15 amino acids.

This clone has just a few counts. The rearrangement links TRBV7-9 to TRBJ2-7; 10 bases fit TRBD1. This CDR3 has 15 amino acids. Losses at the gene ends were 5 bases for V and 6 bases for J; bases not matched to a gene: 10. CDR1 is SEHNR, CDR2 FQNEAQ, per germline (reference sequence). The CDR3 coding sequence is TGTGCCAGCAGCGTATCGACCGGGACAGGGGCCGAGCAGTACTTC. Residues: CASSVSTGTGAEQYF. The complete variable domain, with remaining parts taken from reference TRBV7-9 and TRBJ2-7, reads DTGVSQNPRHKITKRGQNVTFRCDPISEHNRLYWYRQTLGQGPEFLTYFQNEAQLEKSRLLSDRFSAERPKGSFSTLEIQRTEQGDSAMYLCASSVSTGTGAEQYFGPGTRLTVT.

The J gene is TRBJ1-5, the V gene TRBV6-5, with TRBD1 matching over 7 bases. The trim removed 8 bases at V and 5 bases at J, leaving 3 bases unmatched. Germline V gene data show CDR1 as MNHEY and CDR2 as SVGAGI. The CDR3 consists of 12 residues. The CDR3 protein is CASSDRDQPQHF. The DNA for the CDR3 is TGTGCCAGCTCCGACAGGGATCAGCCCCAGCATTTT.

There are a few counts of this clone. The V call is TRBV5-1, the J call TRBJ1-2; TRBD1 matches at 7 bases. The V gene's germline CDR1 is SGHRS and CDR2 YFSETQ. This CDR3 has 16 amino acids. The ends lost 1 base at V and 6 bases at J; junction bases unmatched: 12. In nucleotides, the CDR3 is TGCGCCAGCAGCTTGACCCCGGACAGGAGGGTTGATGGCTACACCTTC. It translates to CASSLTPDRRVDGYTF.

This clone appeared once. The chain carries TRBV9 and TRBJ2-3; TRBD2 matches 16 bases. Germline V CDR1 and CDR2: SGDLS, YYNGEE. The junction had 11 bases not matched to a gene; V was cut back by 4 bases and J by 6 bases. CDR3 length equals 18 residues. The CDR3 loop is CASSLAGTSGGATDTQYF. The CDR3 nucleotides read TGTGCCAGCAGCCTAGCCGGGACTAGCGGGGGGGCCACCGATACGCAGTATTTT.